Sequencing of this T cell receptor beta chain was carried out in a study of CD4 T cells in relation to SARS-CoV-2 and coronaviruses. For the study at large: Convalescent donors were aged about 20 to 80, with median approximately 40 years. Overall study findings and caveats: Pre-pandemic and post-infection samples never came from the same donor.

About this clone: What it binds is unknown.

Clones were read by immunoSEQ multiplex PCR, and TCRdb kept only the in-frame ones, dropping some. The sample yields approximately 50,000 clones, under 95% seen once. Sequenced input: naive CD4+ T cells from PBMCs. Subset noted: naive CD4+ T cells isolated by negative enrichment. The source is an adult with COVID-19.

CDR3 DNA sequence: TGTGCCAGCAGTCGACTAGCGGGAGTGTTTGAGCAGTTCTTC. This codes for CASSRLAGVFEQFF. The chain combines TRBV6-5 with TRBJ2-1; 12 nucleotides align to TRBD2. V lost 5 bases to trimming and J lost 9 bases; unmatched junction nucleotides: 5. The length of the CDR3 is 14 residues. Germline loops: CDR1 MNHEY, CDR2 SVGAGI.